This T cell receptor (beta chain) was profiled in a study of shared clonotypes between healthy human individuals. Across the whole study: There were three CD4 naive, three CD4 memory, two CD8 naive and one CD8 memory plates per donor. Study-level points and caveats: Generation of non-shared clonotypes was less probable than generation of clonotypes shared by all four donors. Estimated richness values were generally larger in naive subsets than in memory subsets.

The CDR3 spans 15 residues. Germline V gene data show CDR1 as SQVTM and CDR2 as ANQGSEA. The V and J ends lost 7 bases and 2 bases respectively, with 20 bases between them. How the authors handled the data: Junction-only immunoSEQ sequences carried no quality scores, so filtering differed. Sequencing used immunoSEQ multiplex PCR; TCRdb keeps in-frame clones, though not all of them. V, J and clone size are those of that table, while D and trimming were read from the DNA. The table has approximately 810,000 clones, 92% seen once; the top ten hold 24%. Naive CD8 cells were CD45RO-negative, positively selected for CCR7, excluding terminally differentiated effector memory CD45RA+ cells. Note on this clone: What it binds is unknown.

This sequence joins TRBV29-1 and TRBJ1-1, with D possibly being TRBD1 (5 bases). The sequence was collected from a man aged 30 to 45 in good health. The source material was naive CD8+ T cells sorted from blood. For the CDR3, the DNA is TGCAGCGCCACTTGGCAGGGTAGGGGAAACACTGAAGCTTTCTTT. This encodes CSATWQGRGNTEAFF.